This entry concerns a single T cell receptor (beta chain). Its antigen remains unidentified. This entry belongs to a study of cytomegalovirus exposure and HLA in healthy donors. Overall study findings and caveats: Sequencing likely produced, as an artifact, a cluster of highly shared sequence variants. Later on, a genetic analysis was performed. It linked a missense variant in DCLRE1C with V- and J-gene trimming of TCR beta. Several of the most significant clusters appeared, in a later analysis, to be linked to common viral pathogens.

The PCR made use of 60 Vbeta and 13 Jbeta primers. The protocol was immunoSEQ multiplex PCR, while the TCRdb copy is restricted to in-frame clones and leaves out a portion. The data hold around 100,000 clones, with roughly 70% observed a single time. V lost 2 bases and J 1 base, leaving 12 bases between the germline ends. In germline, CDR1 is MNHEY, CDR2 SMNVEV (reference sequence). This CDR3 comprises 16 residues. The V call is TRBV27, the J call TRBJ2-1; possible D gene TRBD2, 5 bases. The origin of this receptor is a woman between 18 and 30 years old in good health and CMV-seropositive. The material sequenced was PBMCs. CDR3 protein: CASSLARRPSYNEQFF. The CDR3 DNA reads TGTGCCAGCAGTTTAGCCCGGAGGCCGTCCTACAATGAGCAGTTCTTC.